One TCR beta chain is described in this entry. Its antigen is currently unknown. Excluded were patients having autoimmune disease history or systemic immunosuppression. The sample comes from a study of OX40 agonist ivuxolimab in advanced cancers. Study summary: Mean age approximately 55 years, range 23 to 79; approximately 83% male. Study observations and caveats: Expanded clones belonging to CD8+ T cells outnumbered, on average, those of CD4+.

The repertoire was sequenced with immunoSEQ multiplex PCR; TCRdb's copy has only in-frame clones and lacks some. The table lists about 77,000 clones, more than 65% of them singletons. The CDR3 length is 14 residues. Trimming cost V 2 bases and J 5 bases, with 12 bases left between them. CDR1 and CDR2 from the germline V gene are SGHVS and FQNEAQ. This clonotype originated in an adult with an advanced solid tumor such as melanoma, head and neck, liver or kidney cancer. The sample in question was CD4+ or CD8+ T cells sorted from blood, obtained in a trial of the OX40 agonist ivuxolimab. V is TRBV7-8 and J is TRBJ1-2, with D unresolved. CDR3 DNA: TGTGCCAGCAGCTTAAGCAGCGGAACATATGGCTACACCTTC. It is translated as CASSLSSGTYGYTF. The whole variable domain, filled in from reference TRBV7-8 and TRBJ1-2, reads GAGVSQSPRYKVAKRGQDVALRCDPISGHVSLFWYQQALGQGPEFLTYFQNEAQLDKSGLPSDRFFAERPEGSVSTLKIQRTQQEDSAVYLCASSLSSGTYGYTFGSGTRLTVV.